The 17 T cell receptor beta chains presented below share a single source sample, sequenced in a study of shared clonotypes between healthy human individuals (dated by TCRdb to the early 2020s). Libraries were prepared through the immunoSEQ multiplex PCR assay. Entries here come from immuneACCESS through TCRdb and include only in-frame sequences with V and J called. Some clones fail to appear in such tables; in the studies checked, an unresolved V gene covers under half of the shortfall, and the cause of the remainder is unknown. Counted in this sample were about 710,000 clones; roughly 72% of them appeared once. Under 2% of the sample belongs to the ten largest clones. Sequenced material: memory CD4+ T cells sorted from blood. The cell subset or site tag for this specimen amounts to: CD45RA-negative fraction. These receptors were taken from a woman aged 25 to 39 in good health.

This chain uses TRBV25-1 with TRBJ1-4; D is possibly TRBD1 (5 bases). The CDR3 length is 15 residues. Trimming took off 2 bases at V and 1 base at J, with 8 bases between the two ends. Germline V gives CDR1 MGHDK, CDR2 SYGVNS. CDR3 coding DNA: TGTGCCAGCAGTGAAGGGGCAGGAACTAATGAAAAACTGTTTTTT. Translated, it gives CASSEGAGTNEKLFF.

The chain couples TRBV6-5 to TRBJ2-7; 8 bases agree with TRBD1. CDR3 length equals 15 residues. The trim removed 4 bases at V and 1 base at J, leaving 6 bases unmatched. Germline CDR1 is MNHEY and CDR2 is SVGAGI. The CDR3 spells CASSSQGTGSYEQYF. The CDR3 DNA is TGTGCCAGCAGTTCCCAAGGGACAGGTTCCTACGAGCAGTACTTC.

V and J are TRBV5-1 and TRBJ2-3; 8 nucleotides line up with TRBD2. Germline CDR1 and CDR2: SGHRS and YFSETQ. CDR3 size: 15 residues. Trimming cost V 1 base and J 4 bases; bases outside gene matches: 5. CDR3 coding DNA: TGCGCCAGCAGCTTGTCTAGCGGGCTTCCAGATACGCAGTATTTT. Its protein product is CASSLSSGLPDTQYF.

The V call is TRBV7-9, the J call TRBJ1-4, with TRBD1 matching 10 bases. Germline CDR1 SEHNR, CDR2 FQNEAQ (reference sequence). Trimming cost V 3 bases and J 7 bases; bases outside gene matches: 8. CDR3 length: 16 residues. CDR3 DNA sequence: TGTGCCAGCAGCTTTGGGCGGACAGGGGGAGGTGAAAAACTGTTTTTT. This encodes CASSFGRTGGGEKLFF. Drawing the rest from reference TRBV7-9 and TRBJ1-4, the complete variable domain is DTGVSQNPRHKITKRGQNVTFRCDPISEHNRLYWYRQTLGQGPEFLTYFQNEAQLEKSRLLSDRFSAERPKGSFSTLEIQRTEQGDSAMYLCASSFGRTGGGEKLFFGSGTQLSVL.

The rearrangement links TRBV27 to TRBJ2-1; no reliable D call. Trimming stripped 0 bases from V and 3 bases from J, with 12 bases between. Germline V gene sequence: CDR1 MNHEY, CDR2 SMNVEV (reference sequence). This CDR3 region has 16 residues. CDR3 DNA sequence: TGTGCCAGCAGTTTATCCCAGCATCTACTCTACAATGAGCAGTTCTTC. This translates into CASSLSQHLLYNEQFF.

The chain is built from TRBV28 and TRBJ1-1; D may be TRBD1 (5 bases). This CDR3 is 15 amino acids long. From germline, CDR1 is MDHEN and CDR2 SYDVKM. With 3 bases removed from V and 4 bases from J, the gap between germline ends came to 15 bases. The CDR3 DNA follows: TGTGCCAGCAGTTTCGGCCAGGGAGGAGGCACTGAAGCTTTCTTT. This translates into CASSFGQGGGTEAFF. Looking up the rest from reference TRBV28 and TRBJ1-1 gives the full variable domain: DVKVTQSSRYLVKRTGEKVFLECVQDMDHENMFWYRQDPGLGLRLIYFSYDVKMKEKGDIPEGYSVSREKKERFSLILESASTNQTSMYLCASSFGQGGGTEAFFGQGTRLTVV.

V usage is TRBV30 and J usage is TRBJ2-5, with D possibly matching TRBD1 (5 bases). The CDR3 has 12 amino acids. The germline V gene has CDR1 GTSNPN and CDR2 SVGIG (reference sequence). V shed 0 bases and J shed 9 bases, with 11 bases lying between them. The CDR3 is CAWSVQAGAQYF. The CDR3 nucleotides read TGTGCCTGGAGTGTACAGGCTGGGGCCCAGTACTTC.

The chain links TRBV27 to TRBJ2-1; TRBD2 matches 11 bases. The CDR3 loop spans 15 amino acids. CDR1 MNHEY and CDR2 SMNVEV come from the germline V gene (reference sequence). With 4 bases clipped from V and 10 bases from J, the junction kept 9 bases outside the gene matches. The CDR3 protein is CASSSPGLAVLEQFF. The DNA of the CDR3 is TGTGCCAGCAGTTCCCCGGGACTAGCGGTTTTGGAGCAGTTCTTC.

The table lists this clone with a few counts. CDR3 bases: TGTGCCAGCAGTTCCTCTAGCGCAGAGAGCTCCTACAATGAGCAGTTCTTC. Protein sequence: CASSSSSAESSYNEQFF. The chain couples TRBV25-1 to TRBJ2-1; D possibly corresponds to TRBD2 (6 bases). This CDR3 has 17 residues. The germline V gene has CDR1 MGHDK and CDR2 SYGVNS. Trimming removed 5 bases at V and 0 bases at J, with 17 bases between.

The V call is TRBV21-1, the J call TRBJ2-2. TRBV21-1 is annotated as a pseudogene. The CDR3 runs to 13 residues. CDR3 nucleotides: TGTGCCAGCAGCGGGGGATACACCGGGGAGCTGTTTTTT. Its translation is CASSGGYTGELFF.

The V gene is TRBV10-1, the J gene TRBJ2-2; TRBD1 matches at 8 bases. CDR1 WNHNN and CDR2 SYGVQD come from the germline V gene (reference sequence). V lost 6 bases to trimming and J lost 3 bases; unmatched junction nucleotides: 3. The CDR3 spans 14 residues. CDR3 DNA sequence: TGCGCCAGCAGGAGGGGACAGGACACCGGGGAGCTGTTTTTT. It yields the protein CASRRGQDTGELFF.

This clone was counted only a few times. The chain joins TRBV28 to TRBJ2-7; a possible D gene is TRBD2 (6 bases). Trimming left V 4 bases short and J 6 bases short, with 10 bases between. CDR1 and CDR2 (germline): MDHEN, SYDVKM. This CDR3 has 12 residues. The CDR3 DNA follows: TGTGCCAGCAGTTCGACTAGTCGCGAGCAGTACTTC. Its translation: CASSSTSREQYF.

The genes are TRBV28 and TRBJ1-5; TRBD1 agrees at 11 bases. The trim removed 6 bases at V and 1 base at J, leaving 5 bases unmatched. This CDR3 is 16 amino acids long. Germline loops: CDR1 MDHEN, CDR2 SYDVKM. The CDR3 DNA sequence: TGTGCCAGCAGCCGGGACAGGGGGGCGAGCAATCAGCCCCAGCATTTT. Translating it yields CASSRDRGASNQPQHF.

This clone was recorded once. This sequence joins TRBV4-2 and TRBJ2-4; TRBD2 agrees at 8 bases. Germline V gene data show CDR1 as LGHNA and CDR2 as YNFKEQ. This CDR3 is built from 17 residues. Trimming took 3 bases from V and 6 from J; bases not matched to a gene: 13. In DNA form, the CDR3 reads TGTGCCAGCAGCCATTATGGAGCGGGAGCGGGCCGAAACATTCAGTACTTC. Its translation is CASSHYGAGAGRNIQYF.

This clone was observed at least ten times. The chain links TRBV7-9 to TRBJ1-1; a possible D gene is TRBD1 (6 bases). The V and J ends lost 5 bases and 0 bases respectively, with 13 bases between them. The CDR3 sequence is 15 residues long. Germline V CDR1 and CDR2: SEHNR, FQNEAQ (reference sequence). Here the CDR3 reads CASSTSGALNTEAFF. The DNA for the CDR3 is TGTGCCAGCAGCACTTCGGGGGCTTTGAACACTGAAGCTTTCTTT.

CDR3 in DNA: TGTGCCAGCAGCCAAGCCGCCGGGACAGGGGGTCGGAACATTCAGTACTTC. Protein: CASSQAAGTGGRNIQYF. This rearrangement joins TRBV14 to TRBJ2-4; 11 bases align to TRBD1. The V gene's germline CDR1 is SGHDN and CDR2 FVKESK. The CDR3 is 17 residues long. V was clipped by 1 base and J by 7 bases; unmatched bases: 9.

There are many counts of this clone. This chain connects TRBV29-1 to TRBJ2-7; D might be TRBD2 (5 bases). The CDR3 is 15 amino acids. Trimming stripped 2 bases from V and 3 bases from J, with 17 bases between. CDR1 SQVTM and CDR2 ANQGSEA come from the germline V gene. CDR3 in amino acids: CSVELTGSLSYEQYF. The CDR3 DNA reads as TGCAGCGTTGAACTTACGGGGTCACTCAGCTACGAGCAGTACTTC.